The T cell receptor (beta chain) described here comes from a study of T cell responses to AZD1222 COVID-19 vaccine. General study results and limits: Baseline antibody screening turned up just a handful of seropositive AZD1222 recipients.

Trimming removed 5 bases at V and 6 bases at J, with 9 bases between. The CDR3 has 11 amino acids. The germline V gene encodes CDR1 GTSNPN and CDR2 SVGIG (reference sequence). Note on this clone: Its target is not known.

Clones were sequenced by immunoSEQ multiplex PCR, and TCRdb holds only the in-frame ones, with some missing. This table has some 120,000 clones, roughly 89% appearing once. Sequencing was performed on peripheral blood, taken on day 0 of AZD1222 vaccination. This clonotype was obtained from an adult in good health. J is TRBJ2-3 and V is TRBV30; D might be TRBD1 (6 bases). This CDR3 reads CAWGTGDTQYF. The CDR3 nucleotides are TGTGCCTGGGGTACAGGGGATACGCAGTATTTT.